This record concerns one T cell receptor (beta chain) sequence. Its antigen specificity is not known. Base quality data are lacking; no much larger clone is found one base away. This sample was taken from a study of T cell changes during pregnancy in multiple sclerosis (dated by TCRdb to the late 2010s). At the level of the whole study: The study looked at changes in the T cell repertoire across pregnancy in women with multiple sclerosis.

From its cysteine to its phenylalanine, the CDR3 spans 13 amino acids. Only the CDR3 portion is preserved as DNA: 39 bases, with reading frame beginning at the first base. The V and J ends are trimmed by 1 base and 2 bases, leaving 5 bases between them. CDR1 and CDR2 (MGHRA, YSYEKL) derive from the germline V gene. The method was the immunoSEQ multiplex PCR assay. Imported from immuneACCESS, the table was reduced by TCRdb to in-frame sequences with V and J called. These copies leave out some clones; in studies compared against another copy, an unresolved V gene accounts for under half, and the cause of the remainder is not known. The sample has around 110,000 clones on record, about 90% of them singletons. The ten largest clonotypes hold approximately 1.6% of the sample.

Sequenced here: peripheral blood, sampled after pregnancy. The TCR was taken from a female donor with multiple sclerosis, enrolled in a pregnancy study. The chain is made from TRBV4-1 and TRBJ2-5, with no confident D gene call. This receptor carries the CDR3 CASSQGTQETQYF. The DNA sequence is given as TGCGCCAGCAGCCAAGGCACACAAGAGACCCAGTACTTC.